Listed here are 8 T cell receptor beta chains from one sample, sequenced in a study of control samples from healthy donors and cancer patients. Method: immunoSEQ multiplex PCR; TCRdb's copy keeps in-frame clones and lacks some. Of about 79,000 clones in the sample, over 85% are singletons; the top ten hold roughly 1.3%. Sequenced sample: PBMCs. The source of these receptors is a woman in her thirties or forties with lung cancer.

This sequence joins TRBV5-1 and TRBJ1-1; weak D call: TRBD1 (6 bases). The CDR3 extends over 17 amino acids. Germline loops: CDR1 SGHRS, CDR2 YFSETQ. Trimming took off 3 bases at V and 1 base at J, with 19 bases between the two ends. The CDR3 region has the DNA TGCGCCAGCAGCTCGAGCGGTGGCAGGGGCGGGAACACTGAAGCTTTCTTT. This translates into CASSSSGGRGGNTEAFF. Based on the CDR3 plus reference TRBV5-1 and TRBJ1-1, the full variable domain is KAGVTQTPRYLIKTRGQQVTLSCSPISGHRSVSWYQQTPGQGLQFLFEYFSETQRNKGNFPGRFSGRQFSNSRSEMNVSTLELGDSALYLCASSSSGGRGGNTEAFFGQGTRLTVV.

This chain joins TRBV10-3 and TRBJ2-2; D is unclear. The CDR3 has 15 residues. In germline, CDR1 is ENHRY, CDR2 SYGVKD. V was pared by 0 bases and J by 0 bases, with 5 bases between. CDR3 residues: CAISESKANTGELFF. Written as DNA, the CDR3 is TGTGCCATCAGTGAGTCGAAGGCGAACACCGGGGAGCTGTTTTTT.

Here the CDR3 DNA reads TGTGCCAGCAGCTTAGGAGATTATGGCTACACCTTC. This encodes CASSLGDYGYTF. The rearrangement links TRBV11-3 to TRBJ1-2; no reliable D call. The CDR3 loop spans 12 amino acids. Deletions cut 1 base from V and 5 bases from J, with 5 bases between. Per germline, CDR1 SGHNT and CDR2 YENEEA.

V and J are TRBV5-5 and TRBJ2-3; TRBD2 aligns across 7 bases. Germline loops: CDR1 SGHKS, CDR2 YYEKEE (reference sequence). V lost 4 bases, J lost 1 base, and 3 bases stayed unmatched. The CDR3 has 14 residues. Here the CDR3 DNA reads TGTGCCAGCAGCCTCACTAGCGGCACAGATACGCAGTATTTT. Translation gives CASSLTSGTDTQYF. Full variable domain (remainder filled in from reference TRBV5-5 and TRBJ2-3): DAGVTQSPTHLIKTRGQQVTLRCSPISGHKSVSWYQQVLGQGPQFIFQYYEKEERGRGNFPDRFSARQFPNYSSELNVNALLLGDSALYLCASSLTSGTDTQYFGPGTRLTVL.

The V gene is TRBV2, the J gene TRBJ2-1; no clear D. Trimming took off 3 bases at V and 3 bases at J, with 9 bases between the two ends. There are 14 residues in the CDR3. CDR1 is SNHLY, CDR2 FYNNEI, per germline. This CDR3 reads CASSDVAVYNEQFF. The DNA for the CDR3 is TGTGCCAGCAGTGACGTGGCCGTCTACAATGAGCAGTTCTTC. Full variable domain (rest looked up from reference TRBV2 and TRBJ2-1): EPEVTQTPSHQVTQMGQEVILRCVPISNHLYFYWYRQILGQKVEFLVSFYNNEISEKSEIFDDQFSVERPDGSNFTLKIRSTKLEDSAMYFCASSDVAVYNEQFFGPGTRLTVL.

This chain links TRBV18 with TRBJ1-3, with D perhaps matching TRBD1 (5 bases). This CDR3 comprises 16 residues. Germline lookup yields CDR1 KGHSH and CDR2 LQKENI. The V end lost 2 bases, the J end lost 4 bases, and 15 bases lay between the germline ends. CDR3 DNA: TGTGCCAGCTCACCAGTACTTCCGGGGCCAGGAAACACCATATATTTT. It translates to CASSPVLPGPGNTIYF.

J is TRBJ1-6 and V is TRBV9; TRBD1 matches 7 bases. CDR1 is SGDLS, CDR2 YYNGEE, per germline. The J segment lost 10 bases and the V segment lost 0 bases, leaving 7 bases of the junction unmatched. The CDR3 has 15 amino acids. CDR3 DNA: TGTGCCAGCAGCGTAGCTGGGACAGCCGAGTCACCCCTCCACTTT. This gives the protein CASSVAGTAESPLHF.

The V gene is TRBV6-5, the J gene TRBJ1-3; 7 bases map to TRBD1. With 4 bases clipped from V and 8 bases from J, the junction kept 2 bases outside the gene matches. Germline V gene sequence: CDR1 MNHEY, CDR2 SVGAGI. This CDR3 has 12 amino acids. CDR3 in amino acids: CASSSGGHTIYF. The CDR3 DNA sequence: TGTGCCAGCAGTTCAGGGGGGCACACCATATATTTT.